One and the same sample provided the 18 T cell receptor beta chains below, sequenced in a study of T-cell reconstitution after alpha-beta-depleted transplantation in children listed by TCRdb under 2016. Library generation was performed with PCR. The sequencer listed for this sample is Illumina HiSeq 2500. TCR library preparation used molecular barcoding, with unique molecular identifiers applied to normalize quantification of the TCRbeta repertoire. TCRdb's own reprocessing of the public reads used fastp at Q25 and MiXCR and kept productive beta chains. Records with the same CDR3 protein are collapsed into one entry carrying the most frequent genes and DNA. Counted in this sample were a few hundred thousand distinct CDR3 sequences; about an eighth of them appeared once. The ten largest clones add up to around 4.5% of the sample. Specimen: PBMCs, collected from the stem cell graft. The receptors come from a human donor who donated a stem cell graft to a child with Fanconi anemia.

In its sample, this clonotype was seen a few times. The V call is TRBV7-2, the J call TRBJ2-2; 7 nucleotides match TRBD1. J lost 1 base, V lost 3 bases, and 11 bases had no gene match. Germline CDR1 reads SGHTA; CDR2 reads FQGNSA. The CDR3 contains 18 residues. CDR3 sequence: CASSFPTGTPLNTGELFF. In nucleotides, the CDR3 is TGTGCCAGCAGCTTCCCGACAGGGACCCCCCTGAACACCGGGGAGCTGTTTTTT.

This clonotype was recorded a few times. The chain recombines TRBV28 with TRBJ2-3, with TRBD1 identical over 9 bases. The CDR3 consists of 15 residues. The V segment lost 6 bases and the J segment 4 bases; nucleotides outside the gene matches: 8. Germline V gene lookup returns CDR1 MDHEN and CDR2 SYDVKM. CDR3 region: CASRTGGFVADTQYF. The CDR3 DNA reads TGTGCCAGCAGAACAGGGGGCTTCGTCGCAGATACGCAGTATTTT. Complete variable domain (other parts from reference TRBV28 and TRBJ2-3): DVKVTQSSRYLVKRTGEKVFLECVQDMDHENMFWYRQDPGLGLRLIYFSYDVKMKEKGDIPEGYSVSREKKERFSLILESASTNQTSMYLCASRTGGFVADTQYFGPGTRLTVL.

J is TRBJ1-2 and V is TRBV27, with 9 bases that match TRBD1. Germline lookup yields CDR1 MNHEY and CDR2 SMNVEV (reference sequence). Unmatched junction bases numbered 7, after V lost 1 base and J lost 10 bases. The CDR3 is 14 residues long. The CDR3 nucleotides read TGTGCCAGCAGTTTATGGGGACAGGGCAGGGACTACACCTTC. Amino acid sequence: CASSLWGQGRDYTF.

This clonotype was observed a handful of times. The chain employs TRBV4-2 and TRBJ2-7; D uncertain. V was trimmed by 3 bases and J by 12 bases, leaving 27 bases between them. CDR1 and CDR2 from the germline V gene are LGHNA and YNFKEQ. The CDR3 extends over 16 amino acids. The CDR3 DNA follows: TGTGCCAGCAGCCAGGCCCATAGGACCCTCCTTGACGAACTGTACGTC. It encodes CASSQAHRTLLDELYV.

This clonotype was seen a few times. V is TRBV20-1 and J is TRBJ1-2; TRBD1 is a possible D gene (6 bases). V was shortened by 4 bases and J by 7 bases, with 16 bases between the two germline ends. The CDR3 runs to 13 residues. Per germline, CDR1 DFQATT and CDR2 SNEGSKA (reference sequence). As DNA, the CDR3 is TGCAGTGCTACCCCAGGGGTGGTTCGTGGCTACACCTTC. As protein: CSATPGVVRGYTF.

This clonotype was seen at least ten times. The chain employs TRBV5-1 and TRBJ1-6, with 7 bases that match TRBD1. The CDR3 is made up of 16 amino acids. Germline CDR1 reads SGHRS; CDR2 reads YFSETQ. The junction had 8 bases not matched to a gene; V was cut back by 4 bases and J by 4 bases. This chain's CDR3 is CASSQGGQSYNSPLHF. The CDR3 DNA reads TGCGCCAGCAGCCAAGGGGGACAGTCGTATAATTCACCCCTCCACTTT.

This sequence joins TRBV5-1 and TRBJ1-1; 10 nucleotides agree with TRBD1. The V gene's germline CDR1 is SGHRS and CDR2 YFSETQ. The CDR3 is made up of 14 amino acids. The junction had 7 bases not matched to a gene; V was cut back by 6 bases and J by 5 bases. In DNA, the CDR3 is TGCGCCAGCAATTCAGGACAGGGGGAGACTGAAGCTTTCTTT. Translated, it gives CASNSGQGETEAFF. Combining the CDR3 with reference TRBV5-1 and TRBJ1-1 gives the whole variable domain KAGVTQTPRYLIKTRGQQVTLSCSPISGHRSVSWYQQTPGQGLQFLFEYFSETQRNKGNFPGRFSGRQFSNSRSEMNVSTLELGDSALYLCASNSGQGETEAFFGQGTRLTVV.

The J gene is TRBJ2-1, the V gene TRBV20-1; the match to TRBD2 covers 10 bases. CDR3 length: 13 residues. Germline V CDR1 and CDR2: DFQATT, SNEGSKA (reference sequence). V shed 3 bases and J 8 bases; nucleotides not matched to a gene: 4. This CDR3 reads CSASERGGDEQFF. The DNA of the CDR3 is TGCAGTGCTAGCGAGCGGGGGGGCGATGAGCAGTTCTTC.

The count of this clonotype is one. The chain recombines TRBV21-1 with TRBJ1-2; TRBD1, as called in the table, went unchecked against the DNA. TRBV21-1 is termed a pseudogene. CDR3 length: 18 residues. CDR3 amino acids: CASSKELEGRRVPNGYTF. The CDR3 DNA reads TGTGCCAGCAGCAAAGAATTGGAGGGGCGCAGGGTCCCTAATGGCTACACCTTC.

Concerning this clonotype: A read error may be the cause here, since a much bigger clone is one base away. The V gene is TRBV2, the J gene TRBJ2-1; D may be TRBD1 or TRBD2 (5 bases each). CDR1 and CDR2 from the germline V gene are SNHLY and FYNNEI. V was pared by 11 bases and J by 5 bases, with 19 bases between. This CDR3 contains 14 residues. The CDR3 coding sequence is TGTGCCGGCAAGGTGGGGGACGTCAACAATGAGCAGTTCTTC. Its translation is CAGKVGDVNNEQFF.

As for this clonotype: A read error may explain this, as a much larger clone is one base away. This chain links TRBV12-3 or TRBV12-4 with TRBJ2-1; D call uncertain. This CDR3 contains 13 residues. The CDR3 region is CASSISSYYEQFF. The CDR3 nucleotides are TGTGCCAGCAGTATATCGAGCTACTATGAGCAGTTCTTC.

About this clonotype itself: A much more abundant neighbour one base away suggests this may be a read error. The CDR3 does not end in the conserved phenylalanine or tryptophan, so this is likely a read error. The CDR3 loop reads CSAEQGFLNTEAFC. Written as DNA, the CDR3 is TGCAGTGCTGAACAGGGGTTCTTGAACACTGAAGCTTTCTGT. This chain connects TRBV20-1 to TRBJ1-1; the match to TRBD1 covers 7 bases. This CDR3 spans 14 amino acids. From germline, CDR1 is DFQATT and CDR2 SNEGSKA (reference sequence). Trimming took 5 bases from V and 0 from J; bases not matched to a gene: 6.

This clonotype was observed at least ten times. The chain employs TRBV6-5 and TRBJ2-1; 10 bases fit TRBD2. This CDR3 is built from 15 residues. Looked up from germline, CDR1 is MNHEY and CDR2 is SVGAGI. J lost 6 bases, V lost 6 bases, and 8 bases had no gene match. CDR3 sequence (DNA): TGTGCCAGCAGGTACCTAGCGGGGGCCTTCAATGAGCAGTTCTTC. Protein product: CASRYLAGAFNEQFF.

The chain is built from TRBV7-2 and TRBJ1-2, with D unresolved. V was clipped by 5 bases and J by 5 bases, with 6 bases between them. Per the germline V gene, CDR1 is SGHTA and CDR2 is FQGNSA. The CDR3 has 11 amino acids. CDR3 sequence reads: CASSQAYGYTF. The CDR3 coding sequence is TGTGCCAGCAGCCAGGCTTATGGCTACACCTTC.

This clonotype has a count of ten or more. In DNA, the CDR3 is TGTGCCAGCAGCCCCACGACAGACCAAGAGACCCAGTACTTC. This encodes CASSPTTDQETQYF. The chain recombines TRBV5-4 with TRBJ2-5; D may be TRBD1 (5 bases). Looked up from germline, CDR1 is SGHNT and CDR2 is YYREEE (reference sequence). The length of the CDR3 is 14 residues. V shed 4 bases and J shed 0 bases, with 10 bases lying between them.

Turning to this clonotype: This may arise from a read error, as a much more abundant clone is one base away. The chain joins TRBV4-3 to TRBJ2-3; TRBD2 is a possible D gene (5 bases). The CDR3 is made up of 15 amino acids. The germline gives CDR1 LGHNA, CDR2 YSLEER. The CDR3 DNA follows: TGCGCCGGCAGCCAAGGCCAAGCCGACGGGGAAACGCAGTATTTT. Its protein is CAGSQGQADGETQYF.

This clonotype was observed a handful of times. The CDR3 bases are TGTGCCAGCAGCTTACGGCAGGCCGGGGAGCTGTTTTTT. Encoded protein: CASSLRQAGELFF. The chain uses TRBV7-2 and TRBJ2-2; D uncertain. CDR3 size: 13 residues. Germline-derived CDR1 and CDR2 are SGHTA and FQGNSA. Trimming removed 2 bases from V and 6 bases from J, with 7 bases in between.

The V gene is TRBV30, the J gene TRBJ2-1; D is perhaps TRBD1 (7 bases). The germline V gene encodes CDR1 GTSNPN and CDR2 SVGIG (reference sequence). V dropped 2 bases and J dropped 3 bases, with 14 bases sitting between them. The length of the CDR3 is 15 residues. In nucleotides, the CDR3 is TGTGCCTGGAGTCAGGGGGGACCCTACTACAATGAGCAGTTCTTC. Protein sequence: CAWSQGGPYYNEQFF.